The clone carrying this TCR beta chain was counted a single time. A roughly 220 ng quantity of DNA, 25,000 to 35,000 T cell genomes, went into the sorted-subset replicate PCRs. Data came from immunoSEQ multiplex PCR; TCRdb stores just in-frame clones and leaves some out. The sample lists about 710,000 clones; 55% to 80% were seen once. The source of the sample is a study of shared clonotypes between healthy human individuals. In germline, CDR1 is SGHVS, CDR2 FQNEAQ. The CDR3 is 18 amino acids. V lost 5 bases and J lost 0, with 22 bases in between. The chain links TRBV7-8 to TRBJ2-5; weak D call: TRBD2 (6 bases). This receptor was obtained from a woman aged 25 to 39 in good health. The sample consisted of memory CD4+ T cells sorted from blood. Subset in this sample: CD45RA-negative fraction. The CDR3 nucleotides are TGTGCCAGCAGCCTACAACCGTCCGGGACTTCTTACCAAGAGACCCAGTACTTC. It yields the protein CASSLQPSGTSYQETQYF.